What follows are 16 T cell receptor beta chains derived from one specimen sequenced in a study of T cells expressing NK-cell markers. For each CDR3 protein, TCRdb gives one entry from its re-call of the 5' RACE reads, without DNA. The listing records some 110,000 distinct CDR3 sequences. The sample comprised blood T cells: a sorted CD56 or NKG2C T cell subset, CD4+ or CD8+ T cells, or bulk PBMC T cells (not recorded which). These receptors were taken from a woman between 18 and 70 years old in good health.

The rearrangement links TRBV5-4 to TRBJ2-1. The CDR3 has 12 amino acids. Germline CDR1 is SGHNT and CDR2 is YYREEE (reference sequence). CDR3 sequence reads: CASTWGDDEQFF. The entire variable domain, with the rest obtained from reference TRBV5-4 and TRBJ2-1, is as follows: ETGVTQSPTHLIKTRGQQVTLRCSSQSGHNTVSWYQQALGQGPQFIFQYYREEENGRGNFPPRFSGLQFPNYSSELNVNALELDDSALYLCASTWGDDEQFFGPGTRLTVL.

The rearrangement links TRBV19 to TRBJ2-5; there is no DNA to check the TCRdb D call of TRBD1. The germline gives CDR1 LNHDA, CDR2 SQIVND (reference sequence). The length of the CDR3 is 17 residues. The CDR3 reads CASSHPWDRKKQETQYF.

CDR3 residues: CATSDLRSEQFF. The chain has TRBV24-1 and TRBJ2-1. The germline V gene has CDR1 KGHDR and CDR2 SFDVKD. The CDR3 is made up of 12 amino acids.

The chain recombines TRBV7-9 with TRBJ2-1; lacking DNA, the TRBD2 call made by TCRdb goes unchecked. Germline CDR1 SEHNR, CDR2 FQNEAQ (reference sequence). CDR3 length: 13 residues. CDR3 amino acids: CASSASGLTSQFF.

The chain couples TRBV18 to TRBJ1-3. The CDR3 has 17 residues. CDR1 and CDR2 from the germline V gene are KGHSH and LQKENI. The CDR3 sequence: CASSVGGVIRSGNTIYF.

The CDR3: CASSILRGLTEAFF. The gene calls are TRBV2 and TRBJ1-1. Germline V gene sequence: CDR1 SNHLY, CDR2 FYNNEI. There are 14 residues in the CDR3.

The rearrangement joins TRBV7-9 to TRBJ2-7; TCRdb's D call of TRBD1 is untestable without DNA. The CDR3 extends over 13 amino acids. CDR1 is SEHNR and CDR2 is FQNEAQ in the germline V gene (reference sequence). This CDR3 is CASRRQGAYEQYF.

The gene calls are TRBV7-2 and TRBJ1-6; the D call from TCRdb, TRBD1, cannot be confirmed without DNA. Germline V lookup: CDR1 SGHTA, CDR2 FQGNSA. This CDR3 comprises 18 residues. CDR3 in amino acids: CASSLAGVGAHYNSPLHF.

The J gene is TRBJ2-3, the V gene TRBV11-2; the D call of TRBD1 rests on TCRdb alone, since no DNA is present to check it. Germline loops: CDR1 SGHAT, CDR2 FQNNGV. The CDR3 has 16 residues. CDR3 loop: CASSYLVQGAADTQYF.

The chain recombines TRBV29-1 with TRBJ2-1; the TCRdb call, TRBD2, lacks DNA for checking. Germline CDR1 SQVTM, CDR2 ANQGSEA. The CDR3 covers 15 residues. CDR3 residues: CSVDTSGETYNEQFF.

The V and J genes are TRBV29-1 and TRBJ2-1; no DNA is available, so the TRBD1 call from TCRdb remains unchecked. CDR3 length: 12 residues. CDR1 is SQVTM, CDR2 ANQGSEA, per germline. CDR3 residues: CSAAEGAGEQFF.

This chain connects TRBV10-3 to TRBJ2-3; TCRdb names TRBD2, which stays unverified in the absence of DNA. The CDR3 totals 15 residues. Germline CDR1 and CDR2: ENHRY and SYGVKD. The chain's CDR3 is CAISGLAGATDTQYF.

J is TRBJ2-7 and V is TRBV4-3; TCRdb calls TRBD1, which cannot be checked without DNA. The germline V gene has CDR1 LGHNA and CDR2 YSLEER. The CDR3 covers 14 residues. CDR3 residues: CASSQDGQDYEQYF.

The V and J genes are TRBV6-1 and TRBJ2-5; TCRdb reports TRBD1, a call that lacks DNA to check it against. The germline V gene has CDR1 MNHNS and CDR2 SASEGT. CDR3 size: 16 residues. This CDR3 reads CASSDETGRDQETQYF.

The V and J genes are TRBV20-1 and TRBJ2-5; the TRBD1 assignment by TCRdb is unverifiable without DNA. The CDR3 spans 15 residues. Germline CDR1 and CDR2: DFQATT and SNEGSKA (reference sequence). This CDR3 is CSARDIGGAGETQYF.

V is TRBV12-5 and J is TRBJ1-5; TCRdb indicates TRBD1, and absent DNA this call remains unverified. CDR3 length: 15 amino acids. Germline V gene lookup returns CDR1 LGHNT and CDR2 FRNRAP. CDR3 sequence reads: CASVLGQGGYQPQHF.